This T cell receptor beta chain was found in a study of beta chain features in type 1 diabetes. Expressed TCRB transcripts were sequenced because the entire RNA isolate underwent reverse transcription. Assay used: immunoSEQ multiplex PCR; TCRdb lists only in-frame clones, some missing. Of 600,000 to 650,000 clones listed, roughly a sixth are singletons. Study outcomes and limitations: People with Type 1 diabetes carried modestly yet significantly shorter TCRB CDR3s in all four CD4+ subsets. Patients' naive, central memory and regulatory TCRB repertoires appeared more alike than those of healthy donors.

As to this clone: Its antigen is as yet unknown.

Via CD45RO/CCR7/CD25/CD127/CD95/CD27, cells of the CD4+ naive, central memory, regulatory and stem cell-like memory subsets were sorted. This CDR3 comprises 18 residues. The V gene end was trimmed by 2 bases and the J gene end by 0 bases; junction bases not matched to a gene: 9. Germline CDR1 is SNHLY and CDR2 is FYNNEI. The source of this sequence is a man in his late teens or twenties in good health. The chain links TRBV2 to TRBJ1-5, with 8 positions matching TRBD1. Specimen: naive CD4+ T cells from blood. DNA for the CDR3: TGTGCCAGCAGTGAAAGGACAGGGTCCCTTTATAGCAATCAGCCCCAGCATTTT. Its protein product is CASSERTGSLYSNQPQHF.